These 19 T cell receptor beta chains came from one sample sequenced in a study of beta chain features in type 1 diabetes (dated by TCRdb to the late 2010s). Library preparation employed the immunoSEQ multiplex PCR assay. All of the isolated RNA was reverse transcribed with the High Capacity cDNA Reverse Transcription Kit, so expressed TCRB transcripts were sequenced. TCRdb limited this immuneACCESS table to in-frame rearrangements with V and J called. A share of clones is missing; checked studies link under half to unresolved V genes, and the rest is unexplained. In all, the sample holds about 150,000 clones, and 8.1% of those were seen once. 0.65% of the sample is taken by the ten largest. Sample: central memory CD4+ T cells from blood. The receptors derive from a young man in good health.

This clone was detected a few times. The V gene is TRBV6-6, the J gene TRBJ2-5; D might be TRBD2 (5 bases). V was pared by 8 bases and J by 5 bases, with 18 bases between. The CDR3 extends over 14 amino acids. The V gene's germline CDR1 is MNHNY and CDR2 SVGAGI (reference sequence). For the CDR3, the DNA is TGTGCCAGCGAAGTTATGGAGGCCGGGGAGACCCAGTACTTC. This sequence encodes CASEVMEAGETQYF.

There are many counts of this clone. The V gene is TRBV14, the J gene TRBJ2-3, with no clear D. The CDR3 covers 15 residues. Germline-derived CDR1 and CDR2 are SGHDN and FVKESK. V was cut by 1 base and J by 6 bases, with 14 bases left in between. CDR3 DNA: TGTGCCAGCAGCCAAGCCGGCTCAGCGTGGGATACGCAGTATTTT. This gives the protein CASSQAGSAWDTQYF.

V is TRBV20-1 and J is TRBJ2-3; a weak D match, TRBD1 (5 bases). Trimming removed 6 bases at V and 6 bases at J, with 10 bases between. Per germline, CDR1 DFQATT and CDR2 SNEGSKA (reference sequence). This CDR3 is built from 11 residues. The CDR3 bases are TGCAGTGCCCCGACAGTGGATACGCAGTATTTT. Translation: CSAPTVDTQYF.

The chain employs TRBV7-9 and TRBJ2-7; perhaps TRBD1 as D (6 bases). The CDR3 sequence is 11 residues long. CDR1 SEHNR and CDR2 FQNEAQ come from the germline V gene (reference sequence). Trimming cost V 5 bases and J 6 bases, with 8 bases left between them. CDR3 coding DNA: TGTGCCAGCAGCGCAGGGGTCGAGCAGTACTTC. It encodes CASSAGVEQYF. The whole variable domain, remainder taken from reference TRBV7-9 and TRBJ2-7, is DTGVSQNPRHKITKRGQNVTFRCDPISEHNRLYWYRQTLGQGPEFLTYFQNEAQLEKSRLLSDRFSAERPKGSFSTLEIQRTEQGDSAMYLCASSAGVEQYFGPGTRLTVT.

This clone came up many times. CDR3 nucleotides: TGTGCCAGCACCAACGGCGGGGACCGATCCACCGGGGAGCTGTTTTTT. The encoded protein is CASTNGGDRSTGELFF. The rearrangement joins TRBV6-6 to TRBJ2-2, with D maybe TRBD2 (6 bases). Germline values: CDR1 MNHNY, CDR2 SVGAGI (reference sequence). Trimming took off 7 bases at V and 4 bases at J, with 19 bases between the two ends. CDR3 size: 16 residues.

Only a few counts were recorded for this clone. The V call is TRBV5-4, the J call TRBJ2-1; 12 bases agree with TRBD1. Germline trimming cut 4 bases from V and 0 bases from J; bases unmatched to any gene: 11. This CDR3 is 19 amino acids long. The germline CDR1 and CDR2 sequences are SGHNT and YYREEE (reference sequence). CDR3: CASSQDPGQGASSYNEQFF. The DNA for the CDR3 is TGTGCCAGCAGCCAAGATCCGGGACAGGGGGCTAGCTCCTACAATGAGCAGTTCTTC.

The V gene is TRBV6-5, the J gene TRBJ1-2, with D possibly matching TRBD1 (6 bases). Trimming stripped 4 bases from V and 4 bases from J, with 16 bases between. Germline assignment: CDR1 MNHEY and CDR2 SVGAGI. CDR3 length: 15 amino acids. This CDR3 is CASSSPVDRSYGYTF. The CDR3 DNA is TGTGCCAGCAGTTCCCCAGTGGACAGATCCTATGGCTACACCTTC.

The chain combines TRBV27 with TRBJ2-5; a possible D gene is TRBD2 (6 bases). The CDR3 runs 15 residues. Per the germline V gene, CDR1 is MNHEY and CDR2 is SMNVEV (reference sequence). V dropped 2 bases and J dropped 2 bases, with 12 bases sitting between them. The DNA for the CDR3 is TGTGCCAGCAGTTTAGTGGCACTAGCTCAAGAGACCCAGTACTTC. The encoded protein is CASSLVALAQETQYF.

In this sample, this clone turned up a few times. This chain joins TRBV27 and TRBJ1-1; 10 bases are shared with TRBD1. The J segment lost 0 bases and the V segment lost 6 bases, leaving 10 bases of the junction unmatched. Germline V gives CDR1 MNHEY, CDR2 SMNVEV (reference sequence). The CDR3 is made up of 17 amino acids. This chain's CDR3 is CASSRQTGGGVNTEAFF. The CDR3 DNA reads TGTGCCAGCAGCCGACAGACAGGGGGCGGGGTGAACACTGAAGCTTTCTTT.

This clone was recorded a few times. This CDR3 reads CASSAQTGGTEAFF. In nucleotides, the CDR3 is TGTGCCAGCAGCGCCCAGACAGGGGGCACTGAAGCTTTCTTT. J is TRBJ1-1 and V is TRBV9, with 9 nucleotides matching TRBD1. The CDR3 extends over 14 amino acids. The J segment lost 4 bases and the V segment lost 3 bases, leaving 4 bases of the junction unmatched. The germline V gene encodes CDR1 SGDLS and CDR2 YYNGEE.

This chain uses TRBV20-1 with TRBJ1-1; weak D call: TRBD1 (6 bases). CDR3 length: 11 residues. Deletions cut 0 bases from V and 11 bases from J, with 10 bases between. Per germline, CDR1 DFQATT and CDR2 SNEGSKA (reference sequence). The CDR3: CSARDQRGAFF. CDR3 nucleotide sequence: TGCAGTGCTAGAGACCAAAGGGGGGCTTTCTTT.

This clone has a handful of counts. The gene calls are TRBV29-1 and TRBJ2-7, with D tentatively TRBD2 (6 bases). Germline-derived CDR1 and CDR2 are SQVTM and ANQGSEA. The CDR3 covers 11 residues. Trimming stripped 3 bases from V and 7 bases from J, with 10 bases between. The CDR3 DNA is TGCAGCGTTGAGGAGGGGTATGAGCAGTACTTC. This sequence encodes CSVEEGYEQYF.

This clone has a count of ten or more. Different DNA sequences within this sample yield the same CDR3. V usage is TRBV30 and J usage is TRBJ1-5; D may be TRBD1 (5 bases). The germline gives CDR1 GTSNPN, CDR2 SVGIG (reference sequence). Between the trimmed V and J ends, which lost 3 bases and 1 base, there was a span of 10 bases. The CDR3 runs to 14 residues. CDR3 loop: CAWRGAGSNQPQHF. The CDR3 DNA sequence: TGTGCCTGGAGAGGGGCAGGGAGCAATCAGCCCCAGCATTTT.

This clone was seen ten or more times. This chain links TRBV18 with TRBJ2-7; TRBD1 matches 9 bases. With V trimmed by 4 bases and J by 2 bases, 6 bases remained unmatched. In germline, CDR1 is KGHSH, CDR2 LQKENI. The CDR3 is made up of 15 amino acids. CDR3 nucleotide sequence: TGTGCCAGCTCACGTGTACAGGGGGCAACCTACGAGCAGTACTTC. Its translation is CASSRVQGATYEQYF. The full variable domain, rest sourced from reference TRBV18 and TRBJ2-7, is NAGVMQNPRHLVRRRGQEARLRCSPMKGHSHVYWYRQLPEEGLKFMVYLQKENIIDESGMPKERFSAEFPKEGPSILRIQQVVRGDSAAYFCASSRVQGATYEQYFGPGTRLTVT.

The chain links TRBV11-1 to TRBJ2-5; D gene ambiguous. Per germline, CDR1 SGHAT and CDR2 FQDESV (reference sequence). V shed 1 base and J shed 2 bases, with 5 bases lying between them. The CDR3 contains 13 residues. The CDR3 sequence is CASSLVRQETQYF. CDR3 sequence (DNA): TGTGCCAGCAGCTTAGTGAGGCAAGAGACCCAGTACTTC.

The table lists this clone with many counts. The chain couples TRBV7-2 to TRBJ2-3; D unresolved. CDR1 and CDR2 from the germline V gene are SGHTA and FQGNSA. Trimming took 10 bases from V and 4 from J, leaving 18 bases between them. The CDR3 loop spans 14 amino acids. The CDR3 here is CAISLGPMADTQYF. Written as DNA, the CDR3 is TGTGCCATTTCACTGGGCCCGATGGCAGATACGCAGTATTTT.

The table lists this clone with many counts. Germline is not matched at one junction end, which may reflect a read error. V usage is TRBV7-7 and J usage is TRBJ2-5, with TRBD1 identical over 9 bases. Per germline, CDR1 SSHAT and CDR2 FNYEAQ (reference sequence). This CDR3 has 16 amino acids. The CDR3 DNA reads TGTGCTAGCAGCTTAGCGGCGACAGGGGGACAAGAGACCCAGTACTTC. The encoded protein is CASSLAATGGQETQYF.

This clone was detected ten times or more. V gene TRBV21-1 combines with J gene TRBJ2-5; the table's D gene call, TRBD1, was not cross checked with the DNA. TRBV21-1 is a listed pseudogene. This CDR3 is built from 14 residues. Written as DNA, the CDR3 is TGTGCCACCTACAGGGCTCGCGAGCAAGAGACCCAGTACTTC. Protein sequence: CATYRAREQETQYF.

This clone has just a few counts. This chain uses TRBV30 with TRBJ1-5, with D perhaps matching TRBD1 (5 bases). Trimming removed 4 bases from V and 4 bases from J, with 11 bases in between. The CDR3 consists of 13 residues. Germline V lookup: CDR1 GTSNPN, CDR2 SVGIG (reference sequence). The CDR3 reads CAWNPGGNQPQHF. In DNA form, the CDR3 reads TGTGCCTGGAACCCCGGGGGAAATCAGCCCCAGCATTTT.